A single sample is the source of the 29 T cell receptor beta chains below, sequenced in a study of T cell changes during pregnancy in multiple sclerosis. TCRdb's table, derived via immunoSEQ multiplex PCR, lists solely in-frame clones and lacks some. The sample lists about 86,000 clones, 91% occurring once. The source material was peripheral blood, sampled in the first trimester of pregnancy. The source is a female donor in good health, enrolled as a control in a pregnancy study.

The rearrangement links TRBV5-8 to TRBJ1-5; TRBD1 matches 7 bases. The CDR3 sequence is 13 residues long. CDR1 SGHTS and CDR2 YDEGEE come from the germline V gene. J was trimmed by 11 bases and V by 6 bases; bases with no gene match: 11. DNA of the CDR3: TGTGCCAGCACCCAGAGGGGGCTCTCCGCCCAGCATTTT. This gives the protein CASTQRGLSAQHF.

This clone was observed a handful of times. CDR3 DNA sequence: TGTGCCAGCAGTTTATGGGGAGAGAATTCACCCCTCCACTTT. This gives the protein CASSLWGENSPLHF. The V gene is TRBV27, the J gene TRBJ1-6; D remains ambiguous. This CDR3 has 14 amino acids. Germline V CDR1 and CDR2: MNHEY, SMNVEV (reference sequence). V was shortened by 1 base and J by 7 bases, with 8 bases between the two germline ends.

In its sample, this clone was seen once. The rearrangement joins TRBV7-6 to TRBJ2-5; D is perhaps TRBD1 (6 bases). Germline assignment: CDR1 SGHVS and CDR2 FNYEAQ. The V end lost 0 bases, the J end lost 5 bases, and 10 bases lay between the germline ends. The CDR3 has 14 amino acids. CDR3 nucleotide sequence: TGTGCCAGCAGCTTAGCCGGACAGAGGGAGACCCAGTACTTC. Amino acids: CASSLAGQRETQYF.

The CDR3 DNA sequence: TGCAGCCCCGGGGATTCCCCAGATACGCAGTATTTT. It codes for CSPGDSPDTQYF. The chain is built from TRBV29-1 and TRBJ2-3; a weak D match, TRBD2 (5 bases). In germline, CDR1 is SQVTM, CDR2 ANQGSEA. V gave up 8 bases and J gave up 4 bases, with 13 bases separating them. This CDR3 is built from 12 residues.

The chain joins TRBV4-3 to TRBJ2-7; weak D call: TRBD1 (5 bases). Germline V CDR1 and CDR2: LGHNA, YSLEER. V was clipped by 1 base and J by 3 bases, with 10 bases between them. CDR3 length: 14 amino acids. The CDR3 nucleotides are TGCGCCAGCAGCCAAGGGGGCCTCTTCTACGAGCAGTACTTC. Protein product: CASSQGGLFYEQYF.

CDR3 sequence: CASSGGQSNEQFF. For the CDR3, the DNA is TGTGCCAGCTCAGGCGGACAGTCCAATGAGCAGTTCTTC. The chain is built from TRBV18 and TRBJ2-1, with a weak D call TRBD1 (6 bases). CDR1 and CDR2 (germline): KGHSH, LQKENI. Trimming removed 5 bases from V and 6 bases from J, with 11 bases in between. This CDR3 has 13 residues. Full variable domain (missing parts from reference TRBV18 and TRBJ2-1): NAGVMQNPRHLVRRRGQEARLRCSPMKGHSHVYWYRQLPEEGLKFMVYLQKENIIDESGMPKERFSAEFPKEGPSILRIQQVVRGDSAAYFCASSGGQSNEQFFGPGTRLTVL.

This clone was recorded only once. The chain couples TRBV18 to TRBJ1-3, with D perhaps TRBD1 (5 bases). V lost 3 bases and J 0 bases, leaving 9 bases between the germline ends. CDR3 length: 15 amino acids. The V gene's germline CDR1 is KGHSH and CDR2 LQKENI. The chain's CDR3 is CASSPGRTSGNTIYF. The CDR3 nucleotides are TGTGCCAGCTCACCGGGGCGGACCTCTGGAAACACCATATATTTT.

The V call is TRBV10-3, the J call TRBJ2-3; TRBD2 aligns across 13 bases. After removal of 11 bases from V and 6 bases from J, the junction contained 11 bases not matched to a gene. CDR1 is ENHRY, CDR2 SYGVKD, per germline. The CDR3 has 15 residues. The CDR3 loop is CASGATSGGGDTQYF. The CDR3 region has the DNA TGTGCCTCAGGGGCAACTAGCGGGGGGGGTGATACGCAGTATTTT.

This clone was counted only a few times. The rearrangement uses TRBV7-9 and TRBJ2-7; 8 bases are shared with TRBD2. The CDR3 spans 13 residues. The junction had 9 bases not matched to a gene; V was cut back by 7 bases and J by 7 bases. Per the germline V gene, CDR1 is SEHNR and CDR2 is FQNEAQ (reference sequence). This CDR3 is CASIGREGREQYF. The CDR3, as DNA: TGTGCCAGCATCGGCCGGGAGGGACGGGAGCAGTACTTC.

This chain joins TRBV14 and TRBJ2-7; 8 bases map to TRBD1. After removal of 5 bases from V and 1 base from J, the junction contained 7 bases not matched to a gene. The CDR3 has 15 residues. Looked up from germline, CDR1 is SGHDN and CDR2 is FVKESK. This chain's CDR3 is CASSDPDRGSYEQYF. CDR3 coding DNA: TGTGCCAGCAGCGATCCCGACAGGGGTTCCTACGAGCAGTACTTC.

The chain recombines TRBV5-6 with TRBJ1-5; D may be TRBD1 (5 bases). V was cut by 5 bases and J by 8 bases, with 17 bases left in between. The CDR3 totals 14 residues. Germline CDR1 and CDR2: SGHDT and YYEEEE. The CDR3 protein is CASSQGHGPKPQHF. The CDR3 nucleotides read TGTGCCAGCAGTCAGGGCCACGGCCCCAAGCCCCAGCATTTT.

The chain uses TRBV6-6 and TRBJ1-4; D gene ambiguous. Germline V lookup: CDR1 MNHNY, CDR2 SVGAGI (reference sequence). This CDR3 contains 12 residues. Trimming took off 8 bases at V and 0 bases at J, with 4 bases between the two ends. The CDR3 region is CASLATNEKLFF. The CDR3 DNA follows: TGTGCCAGCCTAGCAACTAATGAAAAACTGTTTTTT.

J is TRBJ1-6 and V is TRBV15; TRBD1 matches 9 bases. Germline assignment: CDR1 LNHNV and CDR2 YYDKDF (reference sequence). The trim removed 4 bases at V and 10 bases at J, leaving 5 bases unmatched. The CDR3 consists of 14 residues. CDR3 amino acids: CATSTRQGVSPLHF. The CDR3 region has the DNA TGTGCCACCAGCACCAGACAGGGGGTATCACCCCTCCACTTT.

The table lists this clone with a count of one. The V gene is TRBV10-1, the J gene TRBJ1-2, with D maybe TRBD1 (6 bases). This CDR3 contains 14 residues. Per the germline V gene, CDR1 is WNHNN and CDR2 is SYGVQD (reference sequence). The germline V and J ends were trimmed by 0 bases and 3 bases, with 8 bases remaining between them. CDR3 region: CASSESDRYYGYTF. CDR3 sequence (DNA): TGCGCCAGCAGTGAGTCGGACAGATACTATGGCTACACCTTC.

This chain connects TRBV7-2 to TRBJ2-7; possibly TRBD1 for D (6 bases). CDR1 is SGHTA and CDR2 is FQGNSA in the germline V gene. This CDR3 spans 14 amino acids. Trimming left V 1 base short and J 6 bases short, with 13 bases between. The CDR3, as DNA: TGTGCCAGCAGCTTAGTCGTCAGGGGCGGCGAGCAGTACTTC. Translating gives CASSLVVRGGEQYF.

The V and J genes are TRBV11-3 and TRBJ2-1, with a tentative D call TRBD2 (5 bases). Trimming shortened V by 0 bases and J by 7 bases, and 7 bases separated the two germline ends. Germline values: CDR1 SGHNT, CDR2 YENEEA. This CDR3 has 13 residues. The chain's CDR3 is CASSLDRGNEQFF. CDR3 sequence (DNA): TGTGCCAGCAGCTTAGATCGAGGGAATGAGCAGTTCTTC.

This clone was detected a few times. The chain employs TRBV30 and TRBJ1-3, with 7 bases matching TRBD1. With V trimmed by 4 bases and J by 0 bases, 18 bases remained unmatched. The germline CDR1 and CDR2 sequences are GTSNPN and SVGIG (reference sequence). The CDR3 sequence is 19 residues long. The CDR3 bases are TGTGCCTGGAACCGGGACAGCAGTACCAAAAAAAGCTCTGGAAACACCATATATTTT. Protein: CAWNRDSSTKKSSGNTIYF.

This chain uses TRBV27 with TRBJ2-2; D is perhaps TRBD2 (6 bases). The V end lost 7 bases, the J end lost 3 bases, and 18 bases lay between the germline ends. Germline V gene lookup returns CDR1 MNHEY and CDR2 SMNVEV (reference sequence). There are 16 residues in the CDR3. The CDR3 DNA follows: TGTGCCAGCAAACTAGGGTTGCGGGGATACACCGGGGAGCTGTTTTTT. Translating gives CASKLGLRGYTGELFF.

The chain is built from TRBV7-8 and TRBJ2-5; 7 nucleotides align to TRBD2. Germline V gene data show CDR1 as SGHVS and CDR2 as FQNEAQ. V lost 2 bases and J lost 2; bases outside the gene matches: 5. CDR3 size: 15 residues. The CDR3 bases are TGTGCCAGCAGCTTACTTAGCGGGCGACAAGAGACCCAGTACTTC. Residues: CASSLLSGRQETQYF.

The chain couples TRBV30 to TRBJ1-2, with unresolved D. This CDR3 spans 16 amino acids. Trimming removed 2 bases from V and 4 bases from J, with 20 bases in between. CDR1 is GTSNPN and CDR2 is SVGIG in the germline V gene (reference sequence). CDR3 amino acids: CAWSTGGGKSSYGYTF. CDR3 nucleotides: TGTGCCTGGAGTACCGGAGGAGGGAAATCTTCCTATGGCTACACCTTC.

The rearrangement uses TRBV7-6 and TRBJ1-2, with 8 bases that match TRBD1. The germline gives CDR1 SGHVS, CDR2 FNYEAQ. The CDR3 extends over 16 amino acids. V lost 5 bases, J lost 5 bases, and 13 bases stayed unmatched. The CDR3, as DNA: TGTGCCAGCAGCCGTACTGACAGGGGTAGCTCATATGGCTACACCTTC. Protein sequence: CASSRTDRGSSYGYTF.

This clone was seen just once. The chain recombines TRBV30 with TRBJ1-1; D call uncertain. Germline V lookup: CDR1 GTSNPN, CDR2 SVGIG (reference sequence). The CDR3 loop spans 13 amino acids. Trimming removed 1 base from V and 3 bases from J, with 9 bases in between. CDR3 sequence (DNA): TGTGCCTGGAGTGCTCACAGATACACTGAAGCTTTCTTT. Translating it yields CAWSAHRYTEAFF.

The CDR3 bases are TGTGCCACCAGCAGAGATCTTAGCGGGGGGGCCGGAGGGCAGACCCAGTACTTC. This sequence encodes CATSRDLSGGAGGQTQYF. The chain has TRBV15 and TRBJ2-5; 11 nucleotides match TRBD2. Germline values: CDR1 LNHNV, CDR2 YYDKDF (reference sequence). The CDR3 is 18 amino acids. Losses at the gene ends were 0 bases for V and 6 bases for J; bases not matched to a gene: 12.

The genes are TRBV29-1 and TRBJ2-3, with 11 bases that match TRBD2. The germline gives CDR1 SQVTM, CDR2 ANQGSEA. This CDR3 contains 16 residues. The J segment lost 2 bases and the V segment lost 8 bases, leaving 12 bases of the junction unmatched. The CDR3 protein is CSSGEIAGGSTDTQYF. The CDR3 coding sequence is TGCAGCTCAGGGGAAATAGCGGGGGGGTCCACAGATACGCAGTATTTT.

This clone was counted a few times. The chain couples TRBV4-1 to TRBJ2-3, with 11 bases identical to TRBD2. Germline CDR1 and CDR2: MGHRA and YSYEKL. V trimming: 1 base; J trimming: 3 bases; junction bases outside the gene matches: 3. This CDR3 comprises 16 residues. The CDR3: CASSQAGTSGTDTQYF. As DNA, the CDR3 is TGCGCCAGCAGCCAAGCCGGGACTAGCGGTACAGATACGCAGTATTTT.

The chain employs TRBV19 and TRBJ2-7; tentatively, D is TRBD2 (5 bases). Germline V gene sequence: CDR1 LNHDA, CDR2 SQIVND (reference sequence). V lost 6 bases and J lost 2, with 17 bases in between. CDR3 size: 15 residues. CDR3 coding DNA: TGTGCCAGTAGCCGGGTGGAAGCCGGGGCCTACGAGCAGTACTTC. Its translation is CASSRVEAGAYEQYF.

The CDR3 DNA reads as TGTGCCAGCAGCTTAGTAGGGGGTGGGATCTCTGGAAACACCATATATTTT. Its protein is CASSLVGGGISGNTIYF. This chain links TRBV7-2 with TRBJ1-3; D might be TRBD1 (6 bases). CDR3 length equals 17 residues. The ends were cut back, 1 base at V and 0 bases at J, with 13 bases in the middle. The germline V gene has CDR1 SGHTA and CDR2 FQGNSA.

In nucleotides, the CDR3 is TGTGCCAGCAGCTTAGATCGATGGGGAGTGGGATACACCTTC. It encodes CASSLDRWGVGYTF. The chain is built from TRBV11-2 and TRBJ1-2, with unresolved D. The CDR3 is made up of 14 amino acids. The germline CDR1 and CDR2 sequences are SGHAT and FQNNGV. Trimming removed 0 bases at V and 11 bases at J, with 16 bases between. The variable domain in full, with the rest retrieved from reference TRBV11-2 and TRBJ1-2, is EAGVAQSPRYKIIEKRQSVAFWCNPISGHATLYWYQQILGQGPKLLIQFQNNGVVDDSQLPKDRFSAERLKGVDSTLKIQPAKLEDSAVYLCASSLDRWGVGYTFGSGTRLTVV.

V and J are TRBV29-1 and TRBJ2-5; D is perhaps TRBD2 (6 bases). The CDR3 has 13 residues. With 1 base removed from V and 5 bases from J, the gap between germline ends came to 11 bases. Germline-derived CDR1 and CDR2 are SQVTM and ANQGSEA. CDR3 sequence (DNA): TGCAGCGTTGAAGCGGGCCGGGGGGAGACCCAGTACTTC. It encodes CSVEAGRGETQYF.